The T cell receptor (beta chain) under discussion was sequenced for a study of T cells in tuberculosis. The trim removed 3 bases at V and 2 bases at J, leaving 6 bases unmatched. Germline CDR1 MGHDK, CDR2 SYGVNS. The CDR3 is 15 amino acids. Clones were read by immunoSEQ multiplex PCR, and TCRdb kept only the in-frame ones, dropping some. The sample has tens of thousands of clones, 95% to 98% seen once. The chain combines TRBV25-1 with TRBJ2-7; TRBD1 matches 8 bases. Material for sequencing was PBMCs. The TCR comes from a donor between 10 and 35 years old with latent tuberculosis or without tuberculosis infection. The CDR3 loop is CASSDRQGFTYEQYF. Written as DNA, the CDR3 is TGTGCCAGCAGTGATCGACAGGGGTTTACCTACGAGCAGTACTTC.